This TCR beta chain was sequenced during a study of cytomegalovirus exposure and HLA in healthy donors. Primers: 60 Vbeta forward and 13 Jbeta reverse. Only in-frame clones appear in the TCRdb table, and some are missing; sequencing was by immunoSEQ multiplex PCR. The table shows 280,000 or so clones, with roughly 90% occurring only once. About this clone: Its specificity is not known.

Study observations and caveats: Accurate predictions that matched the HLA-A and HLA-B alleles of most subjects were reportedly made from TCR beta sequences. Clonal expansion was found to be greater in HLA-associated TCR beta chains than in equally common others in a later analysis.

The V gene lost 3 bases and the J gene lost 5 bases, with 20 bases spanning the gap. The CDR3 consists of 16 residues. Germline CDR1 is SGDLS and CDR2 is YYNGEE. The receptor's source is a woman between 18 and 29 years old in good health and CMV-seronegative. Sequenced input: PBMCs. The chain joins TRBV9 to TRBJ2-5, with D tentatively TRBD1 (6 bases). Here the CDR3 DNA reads TGTGCCAGCAGCGCCGGGACATCCTCAAAGATGGAGACCCAGTACTTC. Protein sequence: CASSAGTSSKMETQYF.